This note documents a single T cell receptor beta chain sequence. In its sample, this clonotype was seen many times. No antigen is known for it. Base qualities are not at hand, and no much larger clone is one base apart. TCRdb shows the sequencer as Illumina HiSeq 1500. TCRdb trimmed public reads at Q25 via fastp, called clones via MiXCR and kept in-frame beta chains. For every CDR3 protein sequence, its rows merge into one entry that carries the most common genes and DNA. Present in this sample are approximately 320,000 distinct CDR3 sequences, roughly 9.5% of which were seen just once. Around 4.5% of the sample rests with the top ten. This sample was included in a study of T cell repertoires in cytomegalovirus infection (dated by TCRdb to the late 2010s). The study in broad terms: The HLA type of each donor mattered for the analysis, because public TCR beta signatures pointed to carriage of CMV infection along with the matching HLA type.

Points the paper makes about the study in general: Cumulative frequency of public TCR beta family members discriminated carriers of CMV infection plus the relevant HLA type in this cohort and an independent approximately 400-donor cohort. The ex vivo response was dominated by HLA-C-restricted CMV-specific TCR beta clonotypes, which also provided the single most frequent clonotype in two of eight donors.

V is reduced by 1 base and J by 3 bases, leaving a spacing of 10 bases between them. According to the germline V gene, CDR1 reads SGHTA and CDR2 reads FQGNSA. From cysteine to phenylalanine, the CDR3 is 14 amino acids long. The sequence is cut down to CDR3 DNA, 42 bases in frame from base 1. This TCR was sampled from a human donor in good health (CMV status not recorded). Some clones in this sample may be carry-over from other donors' samples. Recombination joined TRBV7-2 with TRBJ2-7; a weak D assignment points to TRBD1 (5 bases agree). Sequencing used PBMCs. The CDR3 sequence is CASSLGAGNYEQYF. The DNA is TGTGCCAGCAGCTTAGGAGCAGGGAACTACGAGCAGTACTTC.